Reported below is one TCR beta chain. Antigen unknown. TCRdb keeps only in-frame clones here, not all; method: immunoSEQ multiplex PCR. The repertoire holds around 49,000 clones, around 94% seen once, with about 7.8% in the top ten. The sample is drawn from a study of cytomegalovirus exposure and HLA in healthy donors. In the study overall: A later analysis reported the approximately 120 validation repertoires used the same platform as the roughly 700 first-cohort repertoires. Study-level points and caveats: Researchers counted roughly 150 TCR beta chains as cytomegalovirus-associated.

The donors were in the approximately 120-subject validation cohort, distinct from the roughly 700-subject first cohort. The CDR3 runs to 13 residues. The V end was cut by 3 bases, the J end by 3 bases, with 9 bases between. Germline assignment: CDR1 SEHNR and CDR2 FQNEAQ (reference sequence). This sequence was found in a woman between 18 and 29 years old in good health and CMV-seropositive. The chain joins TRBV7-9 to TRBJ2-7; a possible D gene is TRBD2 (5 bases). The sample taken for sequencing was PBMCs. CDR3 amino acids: CASSFRGYYEQYF. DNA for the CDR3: TGTGCCAGCAGCTTCCGGGGATACTACGAGCAGTACTTC.